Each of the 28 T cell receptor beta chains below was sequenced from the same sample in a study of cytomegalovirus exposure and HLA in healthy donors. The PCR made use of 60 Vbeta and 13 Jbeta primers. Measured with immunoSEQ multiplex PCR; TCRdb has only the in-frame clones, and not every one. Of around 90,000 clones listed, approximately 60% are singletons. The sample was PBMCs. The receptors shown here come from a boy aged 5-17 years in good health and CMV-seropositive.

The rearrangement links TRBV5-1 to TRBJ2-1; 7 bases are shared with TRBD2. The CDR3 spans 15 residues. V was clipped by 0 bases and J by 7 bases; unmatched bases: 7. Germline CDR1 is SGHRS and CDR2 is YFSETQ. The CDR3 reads CASSLVAGVGNEQFF. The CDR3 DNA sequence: TGCGCCAGCAGCTTGGTGGCGGGAGTGGGGAATGAGCAGTTCTTC.

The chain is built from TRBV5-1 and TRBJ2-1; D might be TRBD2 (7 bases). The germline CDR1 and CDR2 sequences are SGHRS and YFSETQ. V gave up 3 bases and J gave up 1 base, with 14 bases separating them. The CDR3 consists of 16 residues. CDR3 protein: CASSYLGGDSYNEQFF. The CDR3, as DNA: TGCGCCAGCAGCTACCTAGGGGGGGATTCCTACAATGAGCAGTTCTTC.

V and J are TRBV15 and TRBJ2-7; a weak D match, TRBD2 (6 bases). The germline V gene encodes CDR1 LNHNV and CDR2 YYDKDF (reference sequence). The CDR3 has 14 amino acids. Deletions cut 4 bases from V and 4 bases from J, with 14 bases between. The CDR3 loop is CATSTGGEQYEQYF. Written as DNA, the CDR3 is TGTGCCACCAGCACCGGGGGAGAACAGTACGAGCAGTACTTC.

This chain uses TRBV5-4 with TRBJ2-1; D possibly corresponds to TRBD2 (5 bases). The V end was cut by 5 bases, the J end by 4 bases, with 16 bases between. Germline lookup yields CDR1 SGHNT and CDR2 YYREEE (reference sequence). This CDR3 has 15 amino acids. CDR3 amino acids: CASRATIGDYNEQFF. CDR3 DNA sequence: TGTGCCAGCAGGGCGACTATCGGAGATTACAATGAGCAGTTCTTC.

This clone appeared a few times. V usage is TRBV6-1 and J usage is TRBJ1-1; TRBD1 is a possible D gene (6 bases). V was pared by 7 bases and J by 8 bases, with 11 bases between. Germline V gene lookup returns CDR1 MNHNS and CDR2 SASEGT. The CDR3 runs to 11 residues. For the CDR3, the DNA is TGTGCCAGCACCTCGACAGGAGAAGCTTTCTTT. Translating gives CASTSTGEAFF.

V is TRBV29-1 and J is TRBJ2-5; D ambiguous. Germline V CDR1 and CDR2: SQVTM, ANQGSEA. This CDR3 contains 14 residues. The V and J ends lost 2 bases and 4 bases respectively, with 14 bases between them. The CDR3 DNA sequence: TGCAGCGTTGAAATGGAGCGAGACCCAGAGACCCAGTACTTC. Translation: CSVEMERDPETQYF.

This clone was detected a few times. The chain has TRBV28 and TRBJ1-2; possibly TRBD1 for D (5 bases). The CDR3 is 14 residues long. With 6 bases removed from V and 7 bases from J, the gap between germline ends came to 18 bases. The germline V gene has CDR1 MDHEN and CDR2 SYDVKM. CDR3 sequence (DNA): TGTGCCAGCAGCCCGACAGTGACCCTCGGTGGCTACACCTTC. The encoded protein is CASSPTVTLGGYTF.

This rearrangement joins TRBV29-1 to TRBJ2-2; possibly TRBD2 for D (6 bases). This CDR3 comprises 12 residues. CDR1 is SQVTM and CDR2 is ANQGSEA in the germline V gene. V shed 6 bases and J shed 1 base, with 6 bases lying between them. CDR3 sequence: CSVGGNTGELFF. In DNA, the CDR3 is TGCAGCGTGGGGGGGAACACCGGGGAGCTGTTTTTT.

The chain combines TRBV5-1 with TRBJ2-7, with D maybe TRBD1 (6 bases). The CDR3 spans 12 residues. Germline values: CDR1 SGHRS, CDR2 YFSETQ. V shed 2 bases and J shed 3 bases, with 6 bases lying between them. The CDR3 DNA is TGCGCCAGCAGCTTACAGGGCTACGAGCAGTACTTC. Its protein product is CASSLQGYEQYF.

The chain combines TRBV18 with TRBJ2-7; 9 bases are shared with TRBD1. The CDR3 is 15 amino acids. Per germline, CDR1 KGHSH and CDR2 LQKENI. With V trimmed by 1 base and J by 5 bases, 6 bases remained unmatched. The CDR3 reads CASSPRDRETNEQYF. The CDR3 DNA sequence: TGTGCCAGCTCACCACGGGACAGGGAAACGAACGAGCAGTACTTC.

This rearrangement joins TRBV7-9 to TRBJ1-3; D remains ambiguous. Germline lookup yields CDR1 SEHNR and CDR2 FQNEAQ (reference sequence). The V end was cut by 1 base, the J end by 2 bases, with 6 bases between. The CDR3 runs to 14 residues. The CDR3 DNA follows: TGTGCCAGCAGCTTAGTCACAACTGGAAACACCATATATTTT. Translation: CASSLVTTGNTIYF.

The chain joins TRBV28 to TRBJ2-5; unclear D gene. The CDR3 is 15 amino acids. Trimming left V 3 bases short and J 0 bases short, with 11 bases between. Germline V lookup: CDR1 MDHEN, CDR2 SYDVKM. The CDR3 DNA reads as TGTGCCAGCAGTTTTTTCTCAGGCAACCAAGAGACCCAGTACTTC. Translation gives CASSFFSGNQETQYF.

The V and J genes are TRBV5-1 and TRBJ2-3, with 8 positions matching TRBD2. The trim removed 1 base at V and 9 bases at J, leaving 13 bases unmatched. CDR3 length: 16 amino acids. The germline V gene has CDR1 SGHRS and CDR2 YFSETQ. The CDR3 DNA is TGCGCCAGCAGCTTGAATCGCCGGGGGGGCGGGGGAACGCAGTATTTT. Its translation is CASSLNRRGGGGTQYF.

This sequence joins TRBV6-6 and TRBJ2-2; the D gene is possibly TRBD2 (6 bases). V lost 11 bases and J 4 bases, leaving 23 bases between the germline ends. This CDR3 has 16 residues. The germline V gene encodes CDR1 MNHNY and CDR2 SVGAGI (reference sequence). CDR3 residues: CAGSTHTVGGTGELFF. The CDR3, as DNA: TGTGCCGGGTCCACTCATACGGTGGGGGGCACCGGGGAGCTGTTTTTT.

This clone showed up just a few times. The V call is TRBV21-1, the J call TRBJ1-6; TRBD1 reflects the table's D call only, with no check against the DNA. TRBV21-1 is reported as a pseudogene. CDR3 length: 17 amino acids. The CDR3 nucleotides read TGTGCCAGCAGCAAAGCGTTACAGGAAATTTATAATTCACCCCTCCACTTT. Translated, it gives CASSKALQEIYNSPLHF.

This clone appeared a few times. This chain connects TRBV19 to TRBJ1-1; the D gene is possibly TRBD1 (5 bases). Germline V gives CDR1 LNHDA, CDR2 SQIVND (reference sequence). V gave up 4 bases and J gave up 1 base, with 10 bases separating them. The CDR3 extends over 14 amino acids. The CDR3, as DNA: TGTGCCAGTAGTAGGACCAGGGAGAACACTGAAGCTTTCTTT. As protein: CASSRTRENTEAFF.

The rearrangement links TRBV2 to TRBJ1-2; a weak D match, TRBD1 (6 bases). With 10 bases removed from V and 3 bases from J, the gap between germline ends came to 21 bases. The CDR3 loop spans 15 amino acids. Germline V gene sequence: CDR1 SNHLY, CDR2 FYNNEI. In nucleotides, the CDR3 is TGTGCCATTCCATTATCAGGGGTGGAGGACTATGGCTACACCTTC. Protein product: CAIPLSGVEDYGYTF.

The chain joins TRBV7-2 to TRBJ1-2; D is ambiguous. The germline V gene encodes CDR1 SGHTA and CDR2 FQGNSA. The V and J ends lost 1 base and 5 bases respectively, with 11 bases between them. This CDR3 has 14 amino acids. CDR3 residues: CASSLVGAGYGYTF. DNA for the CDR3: TGTGCCAGCAGCTTAGTGGGCGCAGGATATGGCTACACCTTC.

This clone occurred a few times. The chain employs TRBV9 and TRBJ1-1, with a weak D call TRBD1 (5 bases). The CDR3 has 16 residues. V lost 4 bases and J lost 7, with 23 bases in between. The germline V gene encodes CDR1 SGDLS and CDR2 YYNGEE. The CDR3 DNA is TGTGCCAGCAGCCCCCGACTTCTTGACAGCCACGATGAAGCTTTCTTT. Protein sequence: CASSPRLLDSHDEAFF.

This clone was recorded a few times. The CDR3 DNA reads as TGTGCCAGCACCCGTGGTAGCGGGTACTTGAAGCAGTACTTC. Its protein is CASTRGSGYLKQYF. The V gene is TRBV7-8, the J gene TRBJ2-7; 7 positions agree with TRBD2. CDR3 length equals 14 residues. Germline V lookup: CDR1 SGHVS, CDR2 FQNEAQ. J lost 8 bases, V lost 7 bases, and 14 bases had no gene match.

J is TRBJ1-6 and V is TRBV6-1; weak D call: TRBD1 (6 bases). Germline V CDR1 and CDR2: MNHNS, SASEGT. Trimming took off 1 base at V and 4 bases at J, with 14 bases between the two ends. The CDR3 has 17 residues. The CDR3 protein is CASSEGNREIYNSPLHF. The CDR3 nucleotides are TGTGCCAGCAGTGAAGGGAACAGGGAGATTTATAATTCACCCCTCCACTTT.

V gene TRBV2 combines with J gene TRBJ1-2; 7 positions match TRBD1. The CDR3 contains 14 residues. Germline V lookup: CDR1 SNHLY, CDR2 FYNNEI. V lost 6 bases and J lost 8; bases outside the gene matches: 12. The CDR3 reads CASRDPRQGEGYTF. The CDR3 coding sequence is TGTGCCAGCAGAGATCCAAGACAGGGAGAGGGCTACACCTTC.

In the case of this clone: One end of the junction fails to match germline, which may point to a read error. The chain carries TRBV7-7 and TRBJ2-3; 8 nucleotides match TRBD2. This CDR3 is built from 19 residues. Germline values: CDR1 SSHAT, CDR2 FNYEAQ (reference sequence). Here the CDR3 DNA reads TGTGCTAGCAGCCAAACGCCCCTCTCACTAGCGGACGGCACAGATACGCAGTATTTT. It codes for CASSQTPLSLADGTDTQYF.

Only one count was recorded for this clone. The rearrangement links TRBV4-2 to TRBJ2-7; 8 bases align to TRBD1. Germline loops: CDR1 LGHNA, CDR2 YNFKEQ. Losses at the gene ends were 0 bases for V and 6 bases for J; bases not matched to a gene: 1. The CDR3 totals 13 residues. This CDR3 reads CASSQDRGREQYF. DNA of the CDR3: TGTGCCAGCAGCCAAGACAGGGGGCGCGAGCAGTACTTC.

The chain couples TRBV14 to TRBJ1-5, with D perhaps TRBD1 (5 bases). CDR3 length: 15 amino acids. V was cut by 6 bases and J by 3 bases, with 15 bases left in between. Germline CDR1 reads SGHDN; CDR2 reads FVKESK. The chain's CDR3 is CASSLGRKNNQPQHF. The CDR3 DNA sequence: TGTGCCAGCAGTCTGGGGCGGAAGAACAATCAGCCCCAGCATTTT. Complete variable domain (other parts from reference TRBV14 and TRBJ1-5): EAGVTQFPSHSVIEKGQTVTLRCDPISGHDNLYWYRRVMGKEIKFLLHFVKESKQDESGMPNNRFLAERTGGTYSTLKVQPAELEDSGVYFCASSLGRKNNQPQHFGDGTRLSIL.

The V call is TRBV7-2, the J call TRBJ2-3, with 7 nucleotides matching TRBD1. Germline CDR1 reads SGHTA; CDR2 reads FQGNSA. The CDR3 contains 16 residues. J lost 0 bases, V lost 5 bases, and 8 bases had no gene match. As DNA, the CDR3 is TGTGCCAGCAGCCAGTGGACAGGAGCCAGCACAGATACGCAGTATTTT. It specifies CASSQWTGASTDTQYF.

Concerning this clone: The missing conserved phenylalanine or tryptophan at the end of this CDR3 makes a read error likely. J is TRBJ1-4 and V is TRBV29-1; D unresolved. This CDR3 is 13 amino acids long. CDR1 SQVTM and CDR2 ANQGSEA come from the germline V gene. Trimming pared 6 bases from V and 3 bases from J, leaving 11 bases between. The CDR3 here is CSVLSDSNEKLFL. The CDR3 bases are TGCAGCGTGCTGTCAGACTCTAATGAAAAACTGTTTCTT.

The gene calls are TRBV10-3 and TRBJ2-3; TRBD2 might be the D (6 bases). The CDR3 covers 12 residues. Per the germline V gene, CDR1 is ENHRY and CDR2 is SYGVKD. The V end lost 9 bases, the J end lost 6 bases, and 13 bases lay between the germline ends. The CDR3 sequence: CAITGDPDTQYF. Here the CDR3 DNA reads TGTGCCATTACGGGGGATCCGGATACGCAGTATTTT.